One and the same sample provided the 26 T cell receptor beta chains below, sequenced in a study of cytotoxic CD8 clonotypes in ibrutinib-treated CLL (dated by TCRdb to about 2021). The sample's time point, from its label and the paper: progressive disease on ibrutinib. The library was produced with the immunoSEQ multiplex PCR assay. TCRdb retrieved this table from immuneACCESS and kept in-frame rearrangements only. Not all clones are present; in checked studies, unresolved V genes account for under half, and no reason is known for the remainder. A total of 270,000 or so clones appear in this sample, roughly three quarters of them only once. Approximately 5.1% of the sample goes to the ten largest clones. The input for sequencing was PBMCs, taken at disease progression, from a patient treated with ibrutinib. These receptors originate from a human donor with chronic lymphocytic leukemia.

The CDR3: CASSGYGGMNTEAFF. CDR3 nucleotide sequence: TGCGCCAGCAGTGGTTACGGGGGAATGAACACTGAAGCTTTCTTT. The J gene is TRBJ1-1, the V gene TRBV4-1, with a weak D call TRBD1 (5 bases). The length of the CDR3 is 15 residues. The germline gives CDR1 MGHRA, CDR2 YSYEKL. Trimming left V 6 bases short and J 0 bases short, with 14 bases between.

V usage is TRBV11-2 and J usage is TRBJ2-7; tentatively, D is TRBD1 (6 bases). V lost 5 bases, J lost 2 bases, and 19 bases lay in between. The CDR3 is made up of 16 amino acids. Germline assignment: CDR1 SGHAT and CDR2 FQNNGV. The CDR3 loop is CASSLKTGTPPYEQYF. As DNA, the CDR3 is TGTGCCAGCAGCCTGAAGACCGGGACACCCCCCTACGAGCAGTACTTC.

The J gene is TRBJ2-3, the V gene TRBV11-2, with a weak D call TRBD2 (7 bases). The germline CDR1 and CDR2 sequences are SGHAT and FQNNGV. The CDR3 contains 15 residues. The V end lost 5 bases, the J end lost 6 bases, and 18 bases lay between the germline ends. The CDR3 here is CASSTRGAISDTQYF. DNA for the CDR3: TGTGCCAGCAGCACCCGGGGGGCTATCTCGGATACGCAGTATTTT. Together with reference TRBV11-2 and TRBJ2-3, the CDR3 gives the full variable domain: EAGVAQSPRYKIIEKRQSVAFWCNPISGHATLYWYQQILGQGPKLLIQFQNNGVVDDSQLPKDRFSAERLKGVDSTLKIQPAKLEDSAVYLCASSTRGAISDTQYFGPGTRLTVL.

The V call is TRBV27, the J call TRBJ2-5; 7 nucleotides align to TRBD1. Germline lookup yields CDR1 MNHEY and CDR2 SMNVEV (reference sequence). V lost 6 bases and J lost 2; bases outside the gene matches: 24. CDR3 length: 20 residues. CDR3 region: CASSLSSLGGGLGRQETQYF. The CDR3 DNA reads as TGTGCCAGCAGCCTAAGTTCATTAGGGGGCGGACTCGGCAGACAAGAGACCCAGTACTTC.

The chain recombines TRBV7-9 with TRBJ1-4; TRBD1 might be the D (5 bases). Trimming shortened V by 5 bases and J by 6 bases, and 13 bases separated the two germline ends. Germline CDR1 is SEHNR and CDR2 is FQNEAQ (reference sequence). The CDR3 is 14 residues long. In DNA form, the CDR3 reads TGTGCCAGCAGCCATTCCAGGGTGGATGAAAAACTGTTTTTT. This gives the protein CASSHSRVDEKLFF.

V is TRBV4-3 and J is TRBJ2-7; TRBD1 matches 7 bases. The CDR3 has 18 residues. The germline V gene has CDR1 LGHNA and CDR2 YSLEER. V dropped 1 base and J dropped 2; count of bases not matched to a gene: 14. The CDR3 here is CASSQVPIRQGLPYEQYF. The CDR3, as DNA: TGCGCCAGCAGCCAAGTCCCAATTCGACAGGGCCTACCCTACGAGCAGTACTTC.

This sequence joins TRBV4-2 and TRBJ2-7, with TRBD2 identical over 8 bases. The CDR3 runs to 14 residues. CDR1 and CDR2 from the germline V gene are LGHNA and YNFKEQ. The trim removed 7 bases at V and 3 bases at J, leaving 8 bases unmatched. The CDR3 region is CASTAGLGDYEQYF. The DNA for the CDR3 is TGTGCCAGCACGGCGGGACTAGGGGACTACGAGCAGTACTTC.

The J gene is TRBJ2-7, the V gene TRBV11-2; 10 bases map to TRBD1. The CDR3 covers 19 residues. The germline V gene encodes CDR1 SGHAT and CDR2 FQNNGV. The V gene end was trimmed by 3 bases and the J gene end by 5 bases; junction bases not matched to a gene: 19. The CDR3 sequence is CASSFPKGMGQGNLDEQYF. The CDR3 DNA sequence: TGTGCCAGCAGCTTCCCCAAAGGAATGGGACAGGGGAACCTAGACGAGCAGTACTTC.

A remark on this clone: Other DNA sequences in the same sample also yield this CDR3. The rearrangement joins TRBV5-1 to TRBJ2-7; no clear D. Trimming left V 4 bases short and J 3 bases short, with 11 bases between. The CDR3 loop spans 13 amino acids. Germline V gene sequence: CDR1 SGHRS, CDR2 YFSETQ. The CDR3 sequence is CASSQGSSYEQYF. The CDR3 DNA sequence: TGCGCCAGCAGCCAAGGGTCCAGCTACGAGCAGTACTTC.

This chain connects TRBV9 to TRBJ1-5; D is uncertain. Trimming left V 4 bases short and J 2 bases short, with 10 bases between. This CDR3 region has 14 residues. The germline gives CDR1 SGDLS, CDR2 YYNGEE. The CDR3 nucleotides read TGTGCCAGCAGCCCCCACCGGGGCAATCAGCCCCAGCATTTT. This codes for CASSPHRGNQPQHF.

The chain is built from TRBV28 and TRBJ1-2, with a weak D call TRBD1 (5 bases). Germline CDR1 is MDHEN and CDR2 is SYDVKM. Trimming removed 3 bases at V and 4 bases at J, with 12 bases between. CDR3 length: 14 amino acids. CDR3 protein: CASSFGGSIYGYTF. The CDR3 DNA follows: TGTGCCAGCAGTTTTGGGGGGTCCATCTATGGCTACACCTTC.

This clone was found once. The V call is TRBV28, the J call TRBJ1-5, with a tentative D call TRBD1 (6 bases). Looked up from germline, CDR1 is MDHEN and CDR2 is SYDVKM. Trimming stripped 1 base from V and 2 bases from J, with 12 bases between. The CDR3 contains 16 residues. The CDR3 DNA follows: TGTGCCAGCAGTTTATACGGGGGCGCAGGCAATCAGCCCCAGCATTTT. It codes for CASSLYGGAGNQPQHF.

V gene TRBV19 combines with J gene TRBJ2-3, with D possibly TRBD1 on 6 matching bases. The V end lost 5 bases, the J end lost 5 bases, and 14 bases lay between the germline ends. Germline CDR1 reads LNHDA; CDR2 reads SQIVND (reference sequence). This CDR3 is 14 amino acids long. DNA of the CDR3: TGTGCCAGTAGTTCGCCCTACAGGGTAGATACGCAGTATTTT. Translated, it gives CASSSPYRVDTQYF.

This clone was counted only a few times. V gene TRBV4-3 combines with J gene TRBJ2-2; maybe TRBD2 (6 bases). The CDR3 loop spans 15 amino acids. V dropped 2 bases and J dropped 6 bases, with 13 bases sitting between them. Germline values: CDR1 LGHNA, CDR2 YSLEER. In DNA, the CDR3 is TGCGCCAGCAGCCAATTGGCGGGAAGGCCCGGGGAGCTGTTTTTT. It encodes CASSQLAGRPGELFF.

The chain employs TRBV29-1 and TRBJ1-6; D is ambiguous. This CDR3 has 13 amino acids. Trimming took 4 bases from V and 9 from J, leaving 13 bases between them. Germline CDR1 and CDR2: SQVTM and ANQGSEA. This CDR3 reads CSVAGSEGSPLHF. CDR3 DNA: TGCAGCGTTGCAGGCTCGGAGGGTTCACCCCTCCACTTT.

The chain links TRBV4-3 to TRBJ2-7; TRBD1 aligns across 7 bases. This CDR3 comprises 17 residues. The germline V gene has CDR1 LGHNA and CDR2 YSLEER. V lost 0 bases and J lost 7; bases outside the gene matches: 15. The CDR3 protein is CASSQDPQGIFYVEQYF. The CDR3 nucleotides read TGCGCCAGCAGCCAAGACCCACAGGGGATTTTCTACGTAGAGCAGTACTTC.

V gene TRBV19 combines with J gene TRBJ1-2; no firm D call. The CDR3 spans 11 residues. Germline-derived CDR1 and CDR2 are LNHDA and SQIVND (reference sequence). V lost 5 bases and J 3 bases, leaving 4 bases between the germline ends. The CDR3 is CASSFDYGYTF. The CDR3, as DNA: TGTGCCAGTAGTTTCGACTATGGCTACACCTTC.

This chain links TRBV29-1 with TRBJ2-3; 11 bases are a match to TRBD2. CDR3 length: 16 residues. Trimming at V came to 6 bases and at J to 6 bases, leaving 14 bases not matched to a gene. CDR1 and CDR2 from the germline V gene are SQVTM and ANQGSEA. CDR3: CSVPPGLADPRDTQYF. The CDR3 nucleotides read TGCAGCGTGCCCCCGGGACTAGCGGACCCGAGGGATACGCAGTATTTT.

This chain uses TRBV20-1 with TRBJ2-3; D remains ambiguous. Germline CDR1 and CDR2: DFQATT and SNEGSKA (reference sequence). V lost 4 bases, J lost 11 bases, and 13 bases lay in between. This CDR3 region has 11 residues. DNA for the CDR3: TGCAGTGCTATGCCAGAGTGGGGGCAGTATTTT. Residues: CSAMPEWGQYF.

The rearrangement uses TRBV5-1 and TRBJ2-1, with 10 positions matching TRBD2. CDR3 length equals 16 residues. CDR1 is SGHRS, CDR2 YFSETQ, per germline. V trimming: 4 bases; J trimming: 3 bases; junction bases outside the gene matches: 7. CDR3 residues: CASSLDSGRFYNEQFF. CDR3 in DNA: TGCGCCAGCAGCCTCGATAGCGGGAGGTTCTACAATGAGCAGTTCTTC.

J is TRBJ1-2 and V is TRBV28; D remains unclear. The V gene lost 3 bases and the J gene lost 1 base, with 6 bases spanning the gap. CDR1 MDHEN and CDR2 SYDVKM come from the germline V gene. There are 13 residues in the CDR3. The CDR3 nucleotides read TGTGCCAGCAGTTTCACAGATAACTATGGCTACACCTTC. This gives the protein CASSFTDNYGYTF.

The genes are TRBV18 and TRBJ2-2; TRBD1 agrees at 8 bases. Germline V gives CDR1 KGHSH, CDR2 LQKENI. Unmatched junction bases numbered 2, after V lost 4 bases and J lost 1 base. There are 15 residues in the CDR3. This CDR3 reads CASSRGTGNTGELFF. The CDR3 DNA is TGTGCCAGCTCACGGGGGACAGGGAACACCGGGGAGCTGTTTTTT.

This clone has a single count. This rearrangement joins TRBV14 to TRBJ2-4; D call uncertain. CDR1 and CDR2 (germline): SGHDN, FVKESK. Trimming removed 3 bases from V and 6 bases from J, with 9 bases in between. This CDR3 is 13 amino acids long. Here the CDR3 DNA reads TGTGCCAGCAGCCACGAAGCGTTAAACATTCAGTACTTC. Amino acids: CASSHEALNIQYF.

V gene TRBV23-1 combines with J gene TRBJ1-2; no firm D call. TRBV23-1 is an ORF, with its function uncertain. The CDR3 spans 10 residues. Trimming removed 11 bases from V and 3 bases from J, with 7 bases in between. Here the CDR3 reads CAREDYGYTF. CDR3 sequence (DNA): TGCGCCCGCGAAGACTATGGCTACACCTTC.

Written as DNA, the CDR3 is TGTGCCAGCAGCTTATTCGGTCGAGCTGGCACAGATACGCAGTATTTT. It codes for CASSLFGRAGTDTQYF. The chain links TRBV7-6 to TRBJ2-3; no definite D call. V was cut by 2 bases and J by 1 base, with 13 bases left in between. Germline V gives CDR1 SGHVS, CDR2 FNYEAQ. This CDR3 has 16 amino acids.

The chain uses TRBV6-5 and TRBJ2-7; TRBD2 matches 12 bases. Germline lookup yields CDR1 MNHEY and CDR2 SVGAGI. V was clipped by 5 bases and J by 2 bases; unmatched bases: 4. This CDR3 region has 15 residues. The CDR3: CASSRLAGGPYEQYF. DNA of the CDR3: TGTGCCAGCAGTCGTCTAGCGGGAGGGCCCTACGAGCAGTACTTC.